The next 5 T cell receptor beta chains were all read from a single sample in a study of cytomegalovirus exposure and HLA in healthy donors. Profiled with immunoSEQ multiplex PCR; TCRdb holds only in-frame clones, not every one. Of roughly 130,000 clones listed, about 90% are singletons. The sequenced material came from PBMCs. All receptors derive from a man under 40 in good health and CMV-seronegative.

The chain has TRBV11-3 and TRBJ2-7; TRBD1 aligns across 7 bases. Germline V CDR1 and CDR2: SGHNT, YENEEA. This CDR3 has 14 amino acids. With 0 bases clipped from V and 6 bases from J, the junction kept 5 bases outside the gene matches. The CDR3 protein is CASSLDIAGGEQYF. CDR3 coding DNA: TGTGCCAGCAGCTTAGATATTGCAGGGGGCGAGCAGTACTTC.

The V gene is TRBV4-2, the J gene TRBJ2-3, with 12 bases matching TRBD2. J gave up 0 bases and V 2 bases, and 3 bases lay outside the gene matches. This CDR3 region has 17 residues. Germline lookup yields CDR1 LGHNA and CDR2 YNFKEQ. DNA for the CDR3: TGTGCCAGCAGCCAAACTAGCGGGGGGACTAGCACAGATACGCAGTATTTT. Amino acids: CASSQTSGGTSTDTQYF.

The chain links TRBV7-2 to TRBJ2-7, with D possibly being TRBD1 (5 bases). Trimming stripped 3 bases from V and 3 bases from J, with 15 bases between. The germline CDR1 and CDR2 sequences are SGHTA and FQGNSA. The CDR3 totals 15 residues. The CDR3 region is CASSFQGQVGYEQYF. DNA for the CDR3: TGTGCCAGCAGCTTCCAGGGTCAAGTAGGCTACGAGCAGTACTTC.

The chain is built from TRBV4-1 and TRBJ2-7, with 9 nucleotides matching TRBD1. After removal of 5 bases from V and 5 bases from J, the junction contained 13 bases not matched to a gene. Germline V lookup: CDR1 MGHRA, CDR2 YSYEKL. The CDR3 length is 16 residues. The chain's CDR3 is CASSNLPGQGFHEQYF. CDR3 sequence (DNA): TGCGCCAGCAGCAACCTTCCGGGACAGGGATTCCACGAGCAGTACTTC.

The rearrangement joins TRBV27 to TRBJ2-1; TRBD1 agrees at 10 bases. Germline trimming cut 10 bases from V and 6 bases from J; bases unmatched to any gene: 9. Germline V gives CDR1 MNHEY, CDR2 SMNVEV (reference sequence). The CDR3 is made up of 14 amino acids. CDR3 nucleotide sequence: TGTGCCACTAAAACCGGGACAGGGGTCAATGAGCAGTTCTTC. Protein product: CATKTGTGVNEQFF.